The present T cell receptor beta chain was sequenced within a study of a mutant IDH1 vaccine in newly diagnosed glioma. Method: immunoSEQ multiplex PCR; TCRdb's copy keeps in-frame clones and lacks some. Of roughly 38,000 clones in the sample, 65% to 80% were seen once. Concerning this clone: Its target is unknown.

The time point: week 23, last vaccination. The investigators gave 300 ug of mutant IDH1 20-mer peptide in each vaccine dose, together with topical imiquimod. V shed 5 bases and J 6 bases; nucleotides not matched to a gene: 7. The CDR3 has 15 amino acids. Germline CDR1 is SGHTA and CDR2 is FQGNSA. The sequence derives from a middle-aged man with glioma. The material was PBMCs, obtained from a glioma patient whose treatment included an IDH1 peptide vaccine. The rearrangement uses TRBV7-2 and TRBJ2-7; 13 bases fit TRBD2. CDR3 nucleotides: TGTGCCAGCAGCGAAACTAGCGGGGGGGCTTCCGAGCAGTACTTC. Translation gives CASSETSGGASEQYF.